Listed below are T cell receptor beta chains from one sample, sequenced in a study of cytomegalovirus exposure and HLA in healthy donors. TCRdb keeps only in-frame clones here, not all; method: immunoSEQ multiplex PCR. The repertoire holds roughly 40,000 clones, with around 50% as singletons. The material sequenced was PBMCs. These receptors were obtained from a human donor in good health. Both conserved end residues are part of each CDR3. A D gene is named only where the DNA matches it firmly. Clone size is stated in some rows and not others, as once, few, many or a class when expanded.

v_gene: TRBV2
abundance: once
d_gene: TRBD1
j_gene: TRBJ2-7
CDR3nt: TGTGCCAGCAGCCTACAGGGGCCGCGCTACGAGCAGTACTTC
CDR3aa: CASSLQGPRYEQYF

v_gene: TRBV11-3
abundance: .
d_gene: TRBD2
j_gene: TRBJ2-1
CDR3nt: TGTGCCAGCAGCCTAGAGGGTAGCGGGCGGGGGGTTACAAATGAGCAGTTCTTC
CDR3aa: CASSLEGSGRGVTNEQFF

v_gene: TRBV7-2
abundance: few
d_gene: .
j_gene: TRBJ2-7
CDR3nt: TGTGCCAGCAGCCCACAGGCAAGCTCCTACGAGCAGTACTTC
CDR3aa: CASSPQASSYEQYF

v_gene: TRBV28
abundance: .
d_gene: .
j_gene: TRBJ2-7
CDR3nt: TGTGCCAGCAGCAGACAGCTGTCCTACGAGCAGTACTTC
CDR3aa: CASSRQLSYEQYF

v_gene: TRBV7-8
abundance: .
d_gene: .
j_gene: TRBJ1-5
CDR3nt: TGTGCCAGCAGCTTAGATGCGCAGGGCTATCAGCCCCAGCATTTT
CDR3aa: CASSLDAQGYQPQHF

v_gene: TRBV18
abundance: .
d_gene: .
j_gene: TRBJ1-5
CDR3nt: TGTGCCAGCTCAGTACACCCCCCGTATAGCAATCAGCCCCAGCATTTT
CDR3aa: CASSVHPPYSNQPQHF

v_gene: TRBV10-3
abundance: .
d_gene: .
j_gene: TRBJ2-7
CDR3nt: TGTGCCATCAGTGACACAGCAGACCCCAGCTCCTACGAGCAGTACTTC
CDR3aa: CAISDTADPSSYEQYF

v_gene: TRBV14
abundance: .
d_gene: .
j_gene: TRBJ2-7
CDR3nt: TGTGCCAGCGATCGGGTAGCGGAATCCTACGAGCAGTACTTC
CDR3aa: CASDRVAESYEQYF

v_gene: TRBV18
abundance: .
d_gene: TRBD2
j_gene: TRBJ2-7
CDR3nt: TGTGCCAGCTCACTTACTAGCGCCGAGCAGTACTTC
CDR3aa: CASSLTSAEQYF

v_gene: TRBV6-5
abundance: .
d_gene: TRBD2
j_gene: TRBJ2-4
CDR3nt: TGTGCCAGCAGTCCTAGCGGGTTGGCCAAAAACATTCAGTACTTC
CDR3aa: CASSPSGLAKNIQYF

v_gene: TRBV28
abundance: .
d_gene: TRBD1
j_gene: TRBJ2-7
CDR3nt: TGTGCCAGCAATTGGGACAGATCCTACGAGCAGTACTTC
CDR3aa: CASNWDRSYEQYF

v_gene: TRBV7-2
abundance: .
d_gene: .
j_gene: TRBJ2-3
CDR3nt: TGTGCCAGCAGCTTCAGACAGACCCCAGATACGCAGTATTTT
CDR3aa: CASSFRQTPDTQYF

v_gene: TRBV7-9
abundance: .
d_gene: TRBD1
j_gene: TRBJ1-2
CDR3nt: TGTGCCAGCAGCTTAGCTGGGACAGACAACTTCTATGGCTACACCTTC
CDR3aa: CASSLAGTDNFYGYTF

v_gene: TRBV7-6
abundance: .
d_gene: .
j_gene: TRBJ1-1
CDR3nt: TGTGCCAGCAGCCCATGGGGGGGCACTGAAGCTTTCTTT
CDR3aa: CASSPWGGTEAFF

v_gene: TRBV27
abundance: .
d_gene: .
j_gene: TRBJ1-2
CDR3nt: TGTGCCAGCAGGACACCAGTACAGGGATCAGTGGGGGGCTACACCTTC
CDR3aa: CASRTPVQGSVGGYTF

v_gene: TRBV7-2
abundance: .
d_gene: .
j_gene: TRBJ2-5
CDR3nt: TGTGCCAGCAGCTGGCTCGGGACTTCACAGACCCAGTACTTC
CDR3aa: CASSWLGTSQTQYF

v_gene: TRBV11-2
abundance: .
d_gene: .
j_gene: TRBJ1-3
CDR3nt: TGTGCCAGCAGCTCCCCCCGAGCAGGGTCCGGAAACACCATATATTTT
CDR3aa: CASSSPRAGSGNTIYF

v_gene: TRBV11-3
abundance: .
d_gene: .
j_gene: TRBJ2-3
CDR3nt: TGTGCCAGCAGCTTAAGGCAGGGCCTCACAGATACGCAGTATTTT
CDR3aa: CASSLRQGLTDTQYF

v_gene: TRBV10-3
abundance: .
d_gene: .
j_gene: TRBJ2-7
CDR3nt: TGTGCCATCAGTGATCTGTTTTTCTACGAGCAGTACTTC
CDR3aa: CAISDLFFYEQYF

v_gene: TRBV7-2
abundance: .
d_gene: TRBD2
j_gene: TRBJ2-5
CDR3nt: TGTGCCAGCAGCTTTTTAGGAACTAGCGGTGAGCAGTACTTC
CDR3aa: CASSFLGTSGEQYF

v_gene: TRBV4-3
abundance: .
d_gene: .
j_gene: TRBJ1-2
CDR3nt: TGCGCCAGCAGCCAAGTAGGTCGGGGGGACTATGGCTACACCTTC
CDR3aa: CASSQVGRGDYGYTF

v_gene: TRBV4-3
abundance: once
d_gene: .
j_gene: TRBJ1-5
CDR3nt: TGCGCCAGCAGCCAAGTAGGGGTTGATCAGCCCCAGCATTTT
CDR3aa: CASSQVGVDQPQHF

v_gene: TRBV9
abundance: .
d_gene: .
j_gene: TRBJ1-4
CDR3nt: TGTGCCAGCAGCTTCCAGGGTTTAGCTAATGAAAAACTGTTTTTT
CDR3aa: CASSFQGLANEKLFF

v_gene: TRBV15
abundance: few
d_gene: TRBD1
j_gene: TRBJ2-7
CDR3nt: TGTGCCACCAGCGGGGGGACAGGGGATGCCGGCGAGCAGTACTTC
CDR3aa: CATSGGTGDAGEQYF

v_gene: TRBV28
abundance: .
d_gene: TRBD2
j_gene: TRBJ2-7
CDR3nt: TGTGCCAGCAGCCCGACTAGCGGGGGATCGCCCTACGAGCAGTACTTC
CDR3aa: CASSPTSGGSPYEQYF

v_gene: TRBV19
abundance: .
d_gene: .
j_gene: TRBJ1-1
CDR3nt: TGTGCCAGTATACCGGACAGACAAATCCTCACTGAAGCTTTCTTT
CDR3aa: CASIPDRQILTEAFF

v_gene: TRBV7-2
abundance: few
d_gene: .
j_gene: TRBJ2-5
CDR3nt: TGTGCCAGCAGCCCGTACCAAGAGACCCAGTACTTC
CDR3aa: CASSPYQETQYF

v_gene: TRBV7-9
abundance: few
d_gene: .
j_gene: TRBJ1-1
CDR3nt: TGTGCCAGCAGCTTAGGGCAGGGATCTGCTGAAGCTTTCTTT
CDR3aa: CASSLGQGSAEAFF

v_gene: TRBV7-2
abundance: few
d_gene: TRBD1
j_gene: TRBJ2-7
CDR3nt: TGTGCCAGCAGCCCCATGAGGACAGGTACCTACGAGCAGTACTTC
CDR3aa: CASSPMRTGTYEQYF

v_gene: TRBV7-2
abundance: once
d_gene: TRBD1
j_gene: TRBJ1-5
CDR3nt: TGTGCCAGCAGTTTTGGGGGACAGGGTTATCAGCCCCAGCATTTT
CDR3aa: CASSFGGQGYQPQHF

v_gene: TRBV6-5
abundance: .
d_gene: .
j_gene: TRBJ1-1
CDR3nt: TGTGCCAGCAGTTACAGGGGGAGCACTGAAGCTTTCTTT
CDR3aa: CASSYRGSTEAFF

v_gene: TRBV5-1
abundance: .
d_gene: TRBD2
j_gene: TRBJ2-5
CDR3nt: TGCGCCAGCAGCCCGGGACTAGCGGGGGGCCGGGGTGAGACCCAGTACTTC
CDR3aa: CASSPGLAGGRGETQYF

v_gene: TRBV7-2
abundance: .
d_gene: .
j_gene: TRBJ1-4
CDR3nt: TGTGCCAGCAGCCCCGCCGGAAAACTGTTTTTT
CDR3aa: CASSPAGKLFF

v_gene: TRBV7-8
abundance: .
d_gene: TRBD1
j_gene: TRBJ1-1
CDR3nt: TGTGCCAGCAGCTGGAACAGGGGAAAGACTGAAGCTTTCTTT
CDR3aa: CASSWNRGKTEAFF

v_gene: TRBV6-5
abundance: once
d_gene: TRBD2
j_gene: TRBJ2-7
CDR3nt: TGTGCCAGCAGTTACGTGACTAGCGGGGCCTACGAGCAGTACTTC
CDR3aa: CASSYVTSGAYEQYF

v_gene: TRBV4-3
abundance: .
d_gene: .
j_gene: TRBJ1-2
CDR3nt: TGCGCCAGCAGCCAAGATATACAGGACAGCTATGGCTACACCTTC
CDR3aa: CASSQDIQDSYGYTF

v_gene: TRBV18
abundance: .
d_gene: .
j_gene: TRBJ1-1
CDR3nt: TGTGCCAGCTCACCACTTAGCCCCGGGGCTGAAGCTTTCTTT
CDR3aa: CASSPLSPGAEAFF

v_gene: TRBV9
abundance: .
d_gene: TRBD2
j_gene: TRBJ2-7
CDR3nt: TGTGCCAGCAGCGTAGGGGGACTAGCGGGAAACGAGCAGTACTTC
CDR3aa: CASSVGGLAGNEQYF

v_gene: TRBV27
abundance: .
d_gene: TRBD1
j_gene: TRBJ2-7
CDR3nt: TGTGCCAGCAGTTCCCCGGACAGGGGGTATGAGCAGTACTTC
CDR3aa: CASSSPDRGYEQYF

v_gene: TRBV6-1
abundance: .
d_gene: .
j_gene: TRBJ2-7
CDR3nt: TGTGCCAGCAGTGAAGCGCCGAGTAGGGGGAGCCCCTACGAGCAGTACTTC
CDR3aa: CASSEAPSRGSPYEQYF

v_gene: TRBV11-3
abundance: .
d_gene: TRBD2
j_gene: TRBJ2-2
CDR3nt: TGTGCCAGCAGCTCAAGGCGGGAGAGGACAACCGGGGAGCTGTTTTTT
CDR3aa: CASSSRRERTTGELFF

v_gene: TRBV4-3
abundance: few
d_gene: .
j_gene: TRBJ1-1
CDR3nt: TGCGCCAGCGCCCAAGGGGGGGGCACTGAAGCTTTCTTT
CDR3aa: CASAQGGGTEAFF

v_gene: TRBV27
abundance: few
d_gene: TRBD2
j_gene: TRBJ2-2
CDR3nt: TGTGCCAGCAATTCGCGGGAGGCCCTCCCCATTAACACCGGGGAGCTGTTTTTT
CDR3aa: CASNSREALPINTGELFF

v_gene: TRBV19
abundance: few
d_gene: TRBD1
j_gene: TRBJ1-1
CDR3nt: TGTGCCACAACCCCCCAGGGGGCATTCTTGGGCACTGAAGCTTTCTTT
CDR3aa: CATTPQGAFLGTEAFF

v_gene: TRBV6-6
abundance: .
d_gene: .
j_gene: TRBJ1-2
CDR3nt: TGTGCCACTAGACAGACTAACTATGGCTACACCTTC
CDR3aa: CATRQTNYGYTF

v_gene: TRBV27
abundance: few
d_gene: TRBD2
j_gene: TRBJ2-2
CDR3nt: TGTGCCAGCAGAGGCGGGGGGTCGTCCGCGAACACCGGGGAGCTGTTTTTT
CDR3aa: CASRGGGSSANTGELFF